This T cell receptor beta chain appears in the sequencing data of a study of cytomegalovirus exposure and HLA in healthy donors. Profiling relied on immunoSEQ multiplex PCR, and the TCRdb table lists in-frame clones only, not all of them. The profile shows 250,000 to 350,000 clones, around 89% of them singletons. General observations from the study: A list of approximately 150 TCR beta chains associated with cytomegalovirus was given. Rarity marked most TCR sequences, yet some public TCRs occurred in many donors.

Donors were drawn from the approximately 110-subject validation cohort, separate from the roughly 610-subject first cohort. Germline trimming cut 4 bases from V and 5 bases from J; bases unmatched to any gene: 8. Germline CDR1 and CDR2: SGHRS and YFSETQ. The CDR3 is made up of 15 amino acids. Concerning this clone itself: The target antigen is unknown.

The TCR was taken from a woman in her late teens or twenties in good health and CMV-seronegative. This sequence joins TRBV5-1 and TRBJ2-5, with TRBD1 matching 10 bases. The sequenced material came from PBMCs. The CDR3 bases are TGCGCCAGCAGCGCCGGACAGGGGGTGGTGGAGACCCAGTACTTC. Protein sequence: CASSAGQGVVETQYF.